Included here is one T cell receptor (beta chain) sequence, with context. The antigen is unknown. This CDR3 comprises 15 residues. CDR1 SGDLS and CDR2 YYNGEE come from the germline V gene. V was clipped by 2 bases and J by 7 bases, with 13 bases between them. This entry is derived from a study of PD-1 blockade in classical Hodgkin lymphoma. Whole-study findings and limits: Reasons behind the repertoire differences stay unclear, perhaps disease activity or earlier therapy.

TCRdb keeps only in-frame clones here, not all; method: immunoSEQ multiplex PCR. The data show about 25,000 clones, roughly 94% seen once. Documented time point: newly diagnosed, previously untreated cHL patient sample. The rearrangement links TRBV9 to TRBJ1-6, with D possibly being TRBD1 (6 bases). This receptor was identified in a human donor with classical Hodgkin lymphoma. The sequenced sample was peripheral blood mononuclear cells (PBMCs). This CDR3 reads CASSVGAGDNSPLHF. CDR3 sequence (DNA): TGTGCCAGCAGCGTTGGTGCAGGGGACAATTCACCCCTCCACTTT.